The 16 T cell receptor beta chains presented below share a single source sample, sequenced in a study of blood T cell repertoires in COVID-19. Libraries were prepared by immunoSEQ multiplex PCR; TCRdb keeps only in-frame clonotypes and omits some of them. The sample consists of 390,000 or so clones, 80% to 90% of them appearing once. The sequenced sample was peripheral blood. The receptors were gathered from a woman aged 30 to 39 with COVID-19, enrolled during active disease.

The chain carries TRBV10-3 and TRBJ1-5, with D possibly TRBD1 on 6 matching bases. This CDR3 has 17 amino acids. V lost 3 bases to trimming and J lost 0 bases, with 15 bases between them. Germline CDR1 is ENHRY and CDR2 is SYGVKD. CDR3 region: CAISDPREGDSNQPQHF. The CDR3, as DNA: TGTGCCATCAGTGATCCCAGGGAGGGGGATAGCAATCAGCCCCAGCATTTT.

The chain couples TRBV11-2 to TRBJ1-5; 8 bases align to TRBD1. The V segment lost 5 bases and the J segment 6 bases; nucleotides outside the gene matches: 3. Germline-derived CDR1 and CDR2 are SGHAT and FQNNGV. The CDR3 contains 13 residues. The CDR3 here is CASSPDRVQPQHF. The DNA of the CDR3 is TGTGCCAGCAGCCCGGACAGGGTTCAGCCCCAGCATTTT.

The chain combines TRBV9 with TRBJ2-5; 14 bases map to TRBD2. Germline-derived CDR1 and CDR2 are SGDLS and YYNGEE. This CDR3 has 16 amino acids. Trimming at V came to 0 bases and at J to 2 bases, leaving 0 bases not matched to a gene. The CDR3 DNA is TGTGCCAGCAGCGTAGGACTAGCGGGAGGGCAAGAGACCCAGTACTTC. Protein: CASSVGLAGGQETQYF.

The V gene is TRBV5-1, the J gene TRBJ1-2; TRBD1 agrees at 8 bases. The length of the CDR3 is 13 residues. J gave up 6 bases and V 3 bases, and 4 bases lay outside the gene matches. Per germline, CDR1 SGHRS and CDR2 YFSETQ. CDR3 DNA sequence: TGCGCCAGCAGCTCCGACAGGGGCCATGGCTACACCTTC. Amino acids: CASSSDRGHGYTF.

V usage is TRBV18 and J usage is TRBJ1-1; TRBD1 matches at 8 bases. V shed 2 bases and J 6 bases; nucleotides not matched to a gene: 5. This CDR3 spans 14 amino acids. Germline CDR1 and CDR2: KGHSH and LQKENI. In DNA, the CDR3 is TGTGCCAGCTCACCAGGACAGGGTCTCGCTGAAGCTTTCTTT. This translates into CASSPGQGLAEAFF.

V usage is TRBV7-8 and J usage is TRBJ1-5; tentative D call: TRBD1 (6 bases). The CDR3 covers 17 residues. Trimming removed 5 bases from V and 0 bases from J, with 17 bases in between. Germline assignment: CDR1 SGHVS and CDR2 FQNEAQ. The DNA of the CDR3 is TGTGCCAGCAGCCACCCGCGCAGGGGTTATAGCAATCAGCCCCAGCATTTT. Amino acids: CASSHPRRGYSNQPQHF.

The chain carries TRBV5-1 and TRBJ1-1, with D possibly TRBD1 on 5 matching bases. CDR3 length: 17 amino acids. V was cut by 4 bases and J by 1 base, with 20 bases left in between. Germline CDR1 SGHRS, CDR2 YFSETQ. The CDR3 reads CASSPERFGQGNTEAFF. CDR3 DNA sequence: TGCGCCAGCAGCCCAGAGAGATTCGGCCAGGGGAACACTGAAGCTTTCTTT.

This rearrangement joins TRBV27 to TRBJ2-1; perhaps TRBD2 as D (5 bases). V was shortened by 2 bases and J by 6 bases, with 14 bases between the two germline ends. Looked up from germline, CDR1 is MNHEY and CDR2 is SMNVEV (reference sequence). The CDR3 sequence is 15 residues long. CDR3 sequence reads: CASSLPGVLVNEQFF. The DNA of the CDR3 is TGTGCCAGCAGTTTACCCGGGGTACTAGTCAATGAGCAGTTCTTC.

This chain joins TRBV12-5 and TRBJ2-3; the match to TRBD1 covers 11 bases. The V gene's germline CDR1 is LGHNT and CDR2 FRNRAP. Losses at the gene ends were 6 bases for V and 4 bases for J; bases not matched to a gene: 6. This CDR3 has 15 residues. CDR3 sequence reads: CASGPGQGASDTQYF. The CDR3 nucleotides read TGTGCTAGTGGGCCTGGACAGGGGGCATCAGATACGCAGTATTTT.

The chain is built from TRBV9 and TRBJ2-2; 11 bases agree with TRBD2. CDR3 length equals 16 residues. In germline, CDR1 is SGDLS, CDR2 YYNGEE. With V trimmed by 1 base and J by 6 bases, 5 bases remained unmatched. CDR3 residues: CASSVTMTSGAGELFF. CDR3 coding DNA: TGTGCCAGCAGCGTAACCATGACTAGCGGGGCCGGGGAGCTGTTTTTT.

V and J are TRBV5-1 and TRBJ2-3, with 8 bases that match TRBD2. The CDR3 spans 14 residues. CDR1 and CDR2 from the germline V gene are SGHRS and YFSETQ. Trimming removed 0 bases from V and 5 bases from J; junction bases left unmatched: 2. In DNA form, the CDR3 reads TGCGCCAGCAGCTTGGGCCTAGCGGGAGATACGCAGTATTTT. It specifies CASSLGLAGDTQYF.

The rearrangement links TRBV19 to TRBJ2-2; 7 nucleotides match TRBD2. There are 16 residues in the CDR3. The J segment lost 0 bases and the V segment lost 6 bases, leaving 7 bases of the junction unmatched. CDR1 is LNHDA and CDR2 is SQIVND in the germline V gene (reference sequence). CDR3 sequence: CASSMRAGPNTGELFF. For the CDR3, the DNA is TGTGCCAGTAGCATGCGAGCGGGGCCGAACACCGGGGAGCTGTTTTTT.

A note on this clone: One end of the junction does not line up with germline, which may come from a read error. The chain has TRBV7-9 and TRBJ1-2, with 8 positions matching TRBD1. This CDR3 has 11 residues. Germline CDR1 is SEHNR and CDR2 is FQNEAQ (reference sequence). The CDR3 protein is CASSIGQGFAF. The CDR3, as DNA: TGTGCCAGTTCGATAGGACAGGGATTCGCCTTC.

This clone has only a few counts. The rearrangement joins TRBV27 to TRBJ2-2; 7 bases agree with TRBD1. The length of the CDR3 is 16 residues. J gave up 7 bases and V 4 bases, and 12 bases lay outside the gene matches. Germline CDR1 MNHEY, CDR2 SMNVEV (reference sequence). CDR3 region: CASSSPSRQGNGELFF. CDR3 DNA: TGTGCCAGCAGTTCCCCGTCTAGACAGGGAAACGGGGAGCTGTTTTTT.

V usage is TRBV28 and J usage is TRBJ2-6, with 11 nucleotides matching TRBD2. The CDR3 is made up of 19 amino acids. V lost 11 bases, J lost 2 bases, and 17 bases stayed unmatched. Per the germline V gene, CDR1 is MDHEN and CDR2 is SYDVKM. CDR3: CARTGGGSGGAAGANVLTF. CDR3 nucleotides: TGTGCCCGCACCGGGGGTGGTAGCGGGGGGGCCGCTGGGGCCAACGTCCTGACTTTC.

The genes are TRBV10-1 and TRBJ1-1, with a possible D match to TRBD1 (6 bases). V shed 4 bases and J shed 3 bases, with 9 bases lying between them. The CDR3 is 13 amino acids. Germline CDR1 and CDR2: WNHNN and SYGVQD (reference sequence). As DNA, the CDR3 is TGCGCCAGCAGTGGTGGACAGTACACTGAAGCTTTCTTT. Its protein is CASSGGQYTEAFF.